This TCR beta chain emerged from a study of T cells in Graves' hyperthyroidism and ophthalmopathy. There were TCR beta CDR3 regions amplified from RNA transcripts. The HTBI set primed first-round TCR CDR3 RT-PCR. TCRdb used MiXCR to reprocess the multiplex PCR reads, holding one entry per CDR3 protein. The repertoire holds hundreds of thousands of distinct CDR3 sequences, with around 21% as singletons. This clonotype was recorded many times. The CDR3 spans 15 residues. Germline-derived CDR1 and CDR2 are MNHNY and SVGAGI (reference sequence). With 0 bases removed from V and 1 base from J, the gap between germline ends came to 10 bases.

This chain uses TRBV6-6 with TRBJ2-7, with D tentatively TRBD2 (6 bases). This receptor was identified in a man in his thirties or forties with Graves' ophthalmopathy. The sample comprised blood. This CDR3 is CASSYSLRGSYEQYF. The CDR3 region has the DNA TGTGCCAGCAGTTACTCTCTTCGGGGGTCCTACGAGCAGTACTTC.